A selection of T cell receptor beta chains follows, all from one sample in a study of blood T cell repertoires in COVID-19. Libraries were prepared by immunoSEQ multiplex PCR; TCRdb keeps only in-frame clonotypes and omits some of them. The repertoire holds roughly 150,000 clones, 79% seen once, with under 20% in the top ten. Sequencing was done on a sample of PBMCs or T cells enriched from blood (not recorded which). The source of these receptors is a woman in her 70s in a cohort exposed to, infected with or recovered from COVID-19 (not recorded which). CDR3s include the opening cysteine and the closing phenylalanine or tryptophan. A D gene is named only where the DNA matches it firmly. The size of a clone is reported for some rows only, either as once, few or many, or as a class for expanded clones.

clone size	V gene	J gene	D gene	CDR3 protein	CDR3 DNA
NA	TRBV27	TRBJ2-7	NA	CASSLSGSYYEQYF	TGTGCCAGCAGTTTAAGCGGGTCCTACTACGAGCAGTACTTC
NA	TRBV19	TRBJ2-2	NA	CASSQQGVAGELFF	TGTGCCAGTAGCCAACAGGGTGTAGCCGGGGAGCTGTTTTTT
NA	TRBV10-3	TRBJ1-4	NA	CAISGEMGGEKLFF	TGTGCCATCAGCGGGGAAATGGGTGGGGAAAAACTGTTTTTT
NA	TRBV7-9	TRBJ2-5	TRBD2	CASSLVEGGLQTQYF	TGTGCCAGCAGCTTAGTTGAGGGAGGGCTTCAGACCCAGTACTTC
once	TRBV7-8	TRBJ2-1	TRBD2	CASSLGGGGSRNEQFF	TGTGCCAGCAGCTTAGGCGGGGGAGGTAGCCGCAATGAGCAGTTCTTC
few	TRBV2	TRBJ2-3	NA	CASGASRGTDTQYF	TGTGCCAGCGGAGCTTCGAGGGGGACAGATACGCAGTATTTT
NA	TRBV3-1/TRBV3-2	TRBJ1-3	NA	CASSQDTTTGNTIYF	TGTGCCAGCAGCCAAGATACGACTACTGGAAACACCATATATTTT
few	TRBV5-8	TRBJ1-3	NA	CASSFQGHSGNTIYF	TGTGCCAGCAGCTTTCAGGGGCACTCTGGAAACACCATATATTTT
once	TRBV6-5	TRBJ1-4	NA	CASSYEGVEEKLFF	TGTGCCAGCAGTTACGAAGGGGTAGAAGAAAAACTGTTTTTT
few	TRBV27	TRBJ1-6	NA	CASSPDSHSYNSPLHF	TGTGCCAGCAGTCCCGACAGTCACTCCTATAATTCACCCCTCCACTTT
NA	TRBV24-1	TRBJ2-1	TRBD2	CATSGRAKGGEQFF	TGTGCCACCAGCGGGAGGGCCAAGGGGGGGGAGCAGTTCTTC
NA	TRBV10-2	TRBJ2-1	TRBD2	CASRGMGLSAPFF	TGCGCCAGCAGGGGGATGGGACTATCGGCTCCGTTCTTC
few	TRBV7-2	TRBJ1-3	NA	CASSPGAKAGNTIYF	TGTGCCAGCTCACCGGGAGCCAAGGCCGGAAACACCATATATTTT
NA	TRBV18	TRBJ1-2	TRBD1	CASSSQGFGYTF	TGTGCCAGCTCGTCACAGGGGTTTGGCTACACCTTC
NA	TRBV6-5	TRBJ2-7	TRBD1	CASRPGTAHNWEQYF	TGTGCCAGCAGACCCGGGACAGCCCACAATTGGGAGCAGTACTTC
NA	TRBV5-1	TRBJ1-2	TRBD1	CASRRTGQELYGYTF	TGCGCCAGCAGACGAACTGGACAGGAGCTATATGGCTACACCTTC
NA	TRBV7-8	TRBJ1-6	TRBD1	CASSLGPGTGGYNSPLHF	TGTGCCAGCAGCTTAGGCCCCGGGACAGGGGGCTATAATTCACCCCTCCACTTT
few	TRBV28	TRBJ2-2	NA	CASRKTDPVKLFF	TGTGCCAGCAGGAAGACAGACCCGGTAAAGCTGTTTTTT
NA	TRBV27	TRBJ2-7	TRBD1	CASSLLPGTGTYEQYF	TGTGCCAGCAGTTTACTCCCCGGGACAGGGACCTACGAGCAGTACTTC
NA	TRBV7-2	TRBJ2-2	TRBD2	CASSSRTSPFTGELFF	TGTGCCAGCAGCTCGCGGACTAGCCCTTTCACCGGGGAGCTGTTTTTT
NA	TRBV2	TRBJ1-2	TRBD1	CASTLRTGISNYGYTF	TGTGCCAGCACGCTAAGGACAGGGATTTCTAACTATGGCTACACCTTC
NA	TRBV28	TRBJ2-5	TRBD1	CASSPPGGRETQYF	TGTGCCAGCAGTCCTCCAGGGGGCAGAGAGACCCAGTACTTC
NA	TRBV5-6	TRBJ1-6	NA	CASSRQAGNSPLHF	TGTGCCAGCAGCCGACAGGCTGGAAATTCACCCCTCCACTTT
NA	TRBV9	TRBJ1-2	NA	CASSAGGRAGGYTF	TGTGCCAGCAGCGCTGGGGGCAGGGCTGGTGGCTACACCTTC
NA	TRBV10-3	TRBJ1-5	TRBD1	CAISRQGNSNQPQHF	TGTGCCATCAGCCGACAGGGTAATAGCAATCAGCCCCAGCATTTT
NA	TRBV5-4	TRBJ1-2	TRBD1	CASSWDSAINYGYTF	TGTGCCAGCAGCTGGGACAGTGCCATTAACTATGGCTACACCTTC
NA	TRBV21-1	TRBJ2-2	NA	CASGYRGTGELFF	TGTGCCAGCGGATACAGGGGCACCGGGGAGCTGTTTTTT
NA	TRBV7-7	TRBJ2-1	TRBD2	CASSFGLAGYNEQFF	TGTGCTAGCAGCTTTGGGCTAGCGGGTTACAATGAGCAGTTCTTC
few	TRBV21-1	TRBJ2-3	NA	CASSKRPSPFTDTQYF	TGTGCCAGCAGCAAACGGCCTAGCCCATTCACAGATACGCAGTATTTT
NA	TRBV3-1/TRBV3-2	TRBJ2-7	TRBD1	CASSPGSGGREQYF	TGTGCCAGCAGCCCAGGATCAGGGGGCAGAGAGCAGTACTTC
NA	TRBV29-1	TRBJ2-5	NA	CSVEIRPRETQYF	TGCAGCGTTGAAATACGACCGAGGGAGACCCAGTACTTC
NA	TRBV29-1	TRBJ2-1	NA	CSVPAGTQVENEQFF	TGCAGCGTCCCCGCGGGGACGCAGGTAGAGAATGAGCAGTTCTTC
few	TRBV29-1	TRBJ1-1	NA	CSVVGDMNTEAFF	TGCAGCGTTGTAGGGGACATGAACACTGAAGCTTTCTTT
NA	TRBV11-2	TRBJ2-7	TRBD2	CASSTGGTGYEQYF	TGTGCCAGCAGCACGGGGGGGACCGGTTACGAGCAGTACTTC
once	TRBV28	TRBJ1-6	TRBD1	CASSLRGLLSPLHF	TGTGCCAGCAGTTTGAGGGGGCTCCTTTCACCCCTCCACTTT
NA	TRBV11-3	TRBJ2-3	TRBD2	CASRRAGAGDTQYF	TGTGCCAGTAGAAGAGCGGGGGCGGGAGATACGCAGTATTTT
few	TRBV7-8	TRBJ2-7	TRBD2	CASSLGGTSTYEQYF	TGTGCCAGCAGCTTAGGCGGGACTAGTACGTACGAGCAGTACTTC
NA	TRBV2	TRBJ2-1	NA	CASSVSLAMNEQFF	TGTGCCAGCAGTGTGAGCCTAGCCATGAATGAGCAGTTCTTC
NA	TRBV28	TRBJ1-1	TRBD1	CASSSPQADREAFF	TGTGCCAGCAGTTCCCCCCAAGCGGACAGGGAGGCTTTCTTT